Each of the 31 T cell receptor beta chains below was sequenced from the same sample in a study of response to subunit inactivated influenza vaccine. TCRdb recomputed calls from the RT-PCR reads with MiXCR, one row per CDR3 protein. The data hold under 200,000 distinct CDR3 sequences, with 11% observed a single time. The sample here was non-naive T cells sorted from PBMCs, taken around seven weeks after vaccination. These receptors came from a man aged 50 to 60 who received an inactivated influenza vaccine.

This clonotype was seen more than once but under ten times. The rearrangement joins TRBV3-1 to TRBJ1-3, with D perhaps TRBD1 (5 bases). The V and J ends lost 1 base and 8 bases respectively, with 21 bases between them. The CDR3 has 17 amino acids. CDR1 is LGHDT, CDR2 YNNKEL, per germline (reference sequence). The CDR3: CASSQGLTSGPSDTIYF. The CDR3 DNA reads as TGTGCCAGCAGCCAAGGTCTAACATCGGGACCCTCGGACACCATATATTTT.

This clonotype has a handful of counts. The gene calls are TRBV21-1 and TRBJ2-3; the table's D call TRBD2 went unverified against the DNA. TRBV21-1 is shown as a pseudogene. This CDR3 region has 20 residues. CDR3 in DNA: TGTGCCAGCAGCATAAGAAGCGGCCTTAGACTAGCGGGGGTTCTTGATACGCAGTATTTT. Protein: CASSIRSGLRLAGVLDTQYF.

The sample holds many counts of this clonotype. The V gene is TRBV11-2, the J gene TRBJ2-7; the D call may be TRBD1 or TRBD2 (7 bases each). This CDR3 contains 14 residues. The germline gives CDR1 SGHAT, CDR2 FQNNGV. With 5 bases removed from V and 6 bases from J, the gap between germline ends came to 17 bases. The CDR3 reads CASSGFRGGLEQYF. The CDR3 DNA sequence: TGTGCCAGCAGCGGATTCAGGGGGGGTCTCGAGCAGTACTTC.

As for this clonotype: At one boundary the junction diverges from the germline segment, which might be a read error. The chain links TRBV30 to TRBJ2-5; possibly TRBD2 for D (6 bases). The CDR3 extends over 12 amino acids. CDR1 GTSNPN and CDR2 SVGIG come from the germline V gene (reference sequence). The chain's CDR3 is CASHRDLETQYF. The CDR3 DNA sequence: TGTGCCTCCCACCGGGACTTAGAGACCCAGTATTTC.

V is TRBV7-2 and J is TRBJ2-7; 9 bases are a match to TRBD2. Germline values: CDR1 SGHTA, CDR2 FQGNSA. This CDR3 has 16 residues. V shed 3 bases, J shed 4 bases, and the junction held 10 bases outside the gene matches. As DNA, the CDR3 is TGTGCCAGCAGCTTGACCCGCAGCGGGGGGATGTACGAGCAGTACTTC. Protein: CASSLTRSGGMYEQYF.

The table lists this clonotype with a few counts. This rearrangement joins TRBV30 to TRBJ1-6; no clear D gene. From germline, CDR1 is GTSNPN and CDR2 SVGIG (reference sequence). Trimming removed 5 bases from V and 7 bases from J, with 12 bases in between. The CDR3 is 13 residues long. CDR3 bases: TGTGCCTGGGGATTAATGGGCAATTCACCCCTCCACTTT. Residues: CAWGLMGNSPLHF.

This clonotype was seen ten or more times. The chain uses TRBV4-2 and TRBJ1-6; tentative D call: TRBD1 (6 bases). Germline CDR1 reads LGHNA; CDR2 reads YNFKEQ. The CDR3 totals 14 residues. The V gene lost 1 base and the J gene lost 7 bases, with 8 bases spanning the gap. CDR3 sequence: CASSQAQGNSPLHF. The CDR3 DNA reads TGTGCCAGCAGCCAAGCCCAGGGGAATTCACCCCTCCACTTT.

As for this clonotype: A much larger clonotype is one base distant, so this may be a read error. This rearrangement joins TRBV29-1 to TRBJ2-1; TRBD2 agrees at 7 bases. Losses at the gene ends were 0 bases for V and 9 bases for J; bases not matched to a gene: 14. The CDR3 has 16 amino acids. Germline V gives CDR1 SQVTM, CDR2 ANQGSEA. The CDR3 loop reads CSVEEGGLSGELEQFF. The CDR3 DNA follows: TGCAGCGTTGAAGAGGGGGGACTATCGGGAGAGCTTGAGCAGTTCTTC.

This clonotype was detected many times. V gene TRBV29-1 combines with J gene TRBJ2-5; 10 bases are shared with TRBD1. J was trimmed by 4 bases and V by 6 bases; bases with no gene match: 8. The germline V gene has CDR1 SQVTM and CDR2 ANQGSEA. The CDR3 is made up of 14 amino acids. CDR3 nucleotide sequence: TGCAGCGTAATAGACAGGGGGCAAACAGAGACCCAGTACTTC. This codes for CSVIDRGQTETQYF.

The chain links TRBV5-1 to TRBJ2-7; D unclear. Deletions cut 1 base from V and 2 bases from J, with 10 bases between. Germline CDR1 reads SGHRS; CDR2 reads YFSETQ. The CDR3 contains 14 residues. The CDR3 DNA is TGCGCCAGCAGCTTGAAATCTTCAACCTACGAGCAGTACTTC. Amino acid sequence: CASSLKSSTYEQYF.

This clonotype was observed at least ten times. The chain recombines TRBV4-1 with TRBJ2-7, with a possible D match to TRBD2 (5 bases). Germline-derived CDR1 and CDR2 are MGHRA and YSYEKL. V shed 1 base and J shed 12 bases, with 16 bases lying between them. This CDR3 comprises 13 residues. CDR3 sequence (DNA): TGCGCCAGCAGCCAAGGCCGGACTTCCCCCCGGTACTTC. Residues: CASSQGRTSPRYF.

V usage is TRBV9 and J usage is TRBJ2-7, with TRBD2 matching 7 bases. Germline lookup yields CDR1 SGDLS and CDR2 YYNGEE. The ends lost 4 bases at V and 3 bases at J; junction bases unmatched: 7. This CDR3 is built from 14 residues. The CDR3 loop is CASSHGKRGYEQYF. DNA for the CDR3: TGTGCCAGCAGCCATGGTAAGCGGGGCTACGAGCAGTACTTC.

This clonotype was seen many times. The chain joins TRBV5-5 to TRBJ2-5; D is unclear. The CDR3 is 13 residues long. The V end lost 4 bases, the J end lost 3 bases, and 10 bases lay between the germline ends. Germline-derived CDR1 and CDR2 are SGHKS and YYEKEE (reference sequence). CDR3 sequence (DNA): TGTGCCAGCAGCGGGGTTACCGAAGAGACCCAGTACTTC. It is translated as CASSGVTEETQYF.

This clonotype was counted between two and nine times. The chain has TRBV7-9 and TRBJ2-5; weak D call: TRBD2 (6 bases). Trimming left V 4 bases short and J 4 bases short, with 13 bases between. Per the germline V gene, CDR1 is SEHNR and CDR2 is FQNEAQ (reference sequence). CDR3 length: 14 residues. The CDR3 loop reads CASSWPAGPETQYF. Here the CDR3 DNA reads TGTGCCAGCAGCTGGCCAGCGGGTCCAGAGACCCAGTACTTC.

J is TRBJ2-3 and V is TRBV7-7; tentatively, D is TRBD2 (5 bases). The CDR3 consists of 14 residues. With 0 bases removed from V and 4 bases from J, the gap between germline ends came to 8 bases. In germline, CDR1 is SSHAT, CDR2 FNYEAQ (reference sequence). The CDR3 bases are TGTGCCAGCAGCTTAGCGGGAGTGGCAGATACGCAGTATTTT. Residues: CASSLAGVADTQYF.

This clonotype was observed at least ten times. The genes are TRBV4-1 and TRBJ1-5; weak D call: TRBD1 (5 bases). CDR1 and CDR2 from the germline V gene are MGHRA and YSYEKL. The ends were cut back, 2 bases at V and 4 bases at J, with 15 bases in the middle. The CDR3 consists of 16 residues. The DNA of the CDR3 is TGCGCCAGCAGCCAAACGCTTCTGAGGGGTAATCAGCCCCAGCATTTT. Its translation: CASSQTLLRGNQPQHF.

This clonotype was picked up a small number of times. The rearrangement joins TRBV10-3 to TRBJ1-5; D might be TRBD1 (6 bases). CDR1 and CDR2 from the germline V gene are ENHRY and SYGVKD. There are 14 residues in the CDR3. V lost 6 bases and J lost 9, with 18 bases in between. The CDR3 DNA sequence: TGTGCCATCAGAAAGGACAGCCCACATTCGCCCCAGCATTTT. This translates into CAIRKDSPHSPQHF.

In this sample, this clonotype turned up many times. This chain connects TRBV11-3 to TRBJ2-3, with D possibly matching TRBD2 (5 bases). CDR1 is SGHNT, CDR2 YENEEA, per germline. The CDR3 contains 14 residues. Trimming removed 3 bases from V and 6 bases from J, with 13 bases in between. CDR3 coding DNA: TGTGCCAGCAGCTTTCTCTCAACTAGGGATACGCAGTATTTT. Its protein is CASSFLSTRDTQYF.

This clonotype has a handful of counts. The chain joins TRBV20-1 to TRBJ2-1, with 8 nucleotides matching TRBD2. V lost 5 bases and J lost 9; bases outside the gene matches: 9. The germline V gene has CDR1 DFQATT and CDR2 SNEGSKA (reference sequence). CDR3 length equals 13 residues. Written as DNA, the CDR3 is TGCAGTGCTCGCCGGGGGGGCCTGAGTGAGCAGTTCTTC. Its translation: CSARRGGLSEQFF.

The rearrangement links TRBV4-3 to TRBJ2-6; the match to TRBD2 covers 7 bases. V shed 0 bases and J 0 bases; nucleotides not matched to a gene: 2. Germline loops: CDR1 LGHNA, CDR2 YSLEER. This CDR3 region has 17 residues. The CDR3: CASSQDSGGSGANVLTF. DNA for the CDR3: TGCGCCAGCAGCCAAGATTCGGGGGGCTCTGGGGCCAACGTCCTGACTTTC.

The sample holds many counts of this clonotype. The chain has TRBV4-1 and TRBJ2-7; possibly TRBD2 for D (5 bases). CDR1 is MGHRA, CDR2 YSYEKL, per germline. V lost 1 base and J 6 bases, leaving 22 bases between the germline ends. The CDR3 consists of 17 residues. The CDR3 protein is CASSQVILLRMGSEQYF. As DNA, the CDR3 is TGCGCCAGCAGCCAAGTCATCCTCCTCCGTATGGGGAGCGAGCAGTACTTC.

This clonotype has more than one count but fewer than ten. The J gene is TRBJ2-7, the V gene TRBV20-1; the match to TRBD2 covers 7 bases. The CDR3 is 14 residues long. Germline values: CDR1 DFQATT, CDR2 SNEGSKA (reference sequence). V lost 6 bases, J lost 2 bases, and 10 bases stayed unmatched. Here the CDR3 reads CSANVPGGTYEQYF. The CDR3 DNA follows: TGCAGTGCCAATGTGCCGGGGGGAACCTACGAGCAGTACTTC.

This clonotype has more than one count but fewer than ten. This sequence joins TRBV18 and TRBJ1-1; no clear D. CDR1 is KGHSH, CDR2 LQKENI, per germline. Trimming took 0 bases from V and 2 from J, leaving 4 bases between them. The length of the CDR3 is 13 residues. CDR3 loop: CASSPPANTEAFF. CDR3 nucleotides: TGTGCCAGCTCACCACCAGCAAACACTGAAGCTTTCTTT.

This clonotype was seen a few times. V gene TRBV4-2 combines with J gene TRBJ2-2; D is possibly TRBD1 (6 bases). Germline CDR1 LGHNA, CDR2 YNFKEQ. The CDR3 is made up of 16 amino acids. The germline V and J ends were trimmed by 4 bases and 5 bases, with 17 bases remaining between them. The CDR3 region is CASSLYRQAETGELFF. CDR3 coding DNA: TGTGCCAGCAGCCTCTACCGACAGGCCGAAACCGGGGAGCTGTTTTTT.

This clonotype showed up just a few times. This chain uses TRBV10-3 with TRBJ1-1; D gene unclear. Trimming shortened V by 4 bases and J by 2 bases, and 11 bases separated the two germline ends. CDR1 ENHRY and CDR2 SYGVKD come from the germline V gene. CDR3 length equals 14 residues. The CDR3 DNA is TGTGCCATCAGTGCTTTGGGCGGTAACACTGAAGCTTTCTTT. It yields the protein CAISALGGNTEAFF.

This clonotype has ten or more counts. This sequence joins TRBV20-1 and TRBJ2-1; D is possibly TRBD2 (6 bases). Trimming took off 6 bases at V and 4 bases at J, with 16 bases between the two ends. The V gene's germline CDR1 is DFQATT and CDR2 SNEGSKA (reference sequence). The CDR3 is 14 amino acids. The CDR3 coding sequence is TGCAGTGCGACCGGGACTGAATATTACAATGAGCAGTTCTTC. Translated: CSATGTEYYNEQFF.

This clonotype was seen a handful of times. This chain uses TRBV20-1 with TRBJ2-7, with 13 bases that match TRBD2. Unmatched junction bases numbered 3, after V lost 3 bases and J lost 4 bases. Germline V gene data show CDR1 as DFQATT and CDR2 as SNEGSKA (reference sequence). The CDR3 is made up of 14 amino acids. The DNA of the CDR3 is TGCAGTGCTAGCGGGACTAGCGGGAAGTACGAGCAGTACTTC. Its protein product is CSASGTSGKYEQYF.

The V gene is TRBV20-1, the J gene TRBJ2-7; 16 nucleotides line up with TRBD2. This CDR3 has 14 amino acids. J lost 2 bases, V lost 6 bases, and 1 base had no gene match. Germline CDR1 and CDR2: DFQATT and SNEGSKA (reference sequence). The CDR3 is CSAGTSGGAYEQYF. The CDR3 bases are TGCAGTGCAGGGACTAGCGGGGGGGCCTACGAGCAGTACTTC.

This clonotype was detected ten times or more. The chain is built from TRBV14 and TRBJ2-3; 7 bases are shared with TRBD2. This CDR3 contains 15 residues. Germline lookup yields CDR1 SGHDN and CDR2 FVKESK. The ends lost 3 bases at V and 9 bases at J; junction bases unmatched: 12. CDR3 nucleotide sequence: TGTGCCAGCAGCCATGCCCGAAGGACGCGGGAGACGCAGTATTTT. As protein: CASSHARRTRETQYF.

J is TRBJ1-1 and V is TRBV5-1, with TRBD1 matching 7 bases. Germline V gene lookup returns CDR1 SGHRS and CDR2 YFSETQ. This CDR3 region has 16 residues. J lost 0 bases, V lost 0 bases, and 5 bases had no gene match. CDR3: CASSLAGTVMNTEAFF. The CDR3 DNA is TGCGCCAGCAGCTTGGCCGGGACAGTAATGAACACTGAAGCTTTCTTT.

This clonotype showed up many times. V usage is TRBV20-1 and J usage is TRBJ2-1; 8 positions match TRBD2. V lost 2 bases, J lost 1 base, and 4 bases stayed unmatched. The CDR3 contains 15 residues. Germline-derived CDR1 and CDR2 are DFQATT and SNEGSKA (reference sequence). The DNA for the CDR3 is TGCAGTGCTAGAACTAGCGGTTTTTCCTACAATGAGCAGTTCTTC. Protein product: CSARTSGFSYNEQFF.